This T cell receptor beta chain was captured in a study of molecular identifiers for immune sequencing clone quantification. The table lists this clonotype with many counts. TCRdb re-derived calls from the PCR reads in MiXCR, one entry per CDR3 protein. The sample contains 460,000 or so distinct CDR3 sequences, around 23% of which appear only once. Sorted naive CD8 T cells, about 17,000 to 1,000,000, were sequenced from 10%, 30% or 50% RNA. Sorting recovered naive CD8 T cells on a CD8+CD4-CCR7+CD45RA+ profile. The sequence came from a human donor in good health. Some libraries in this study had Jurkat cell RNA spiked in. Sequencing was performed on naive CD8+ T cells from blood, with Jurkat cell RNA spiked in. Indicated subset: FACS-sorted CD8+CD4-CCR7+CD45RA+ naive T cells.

The CDR3 loop is CASAQGMNTEAFF. CDR3 bases: TGTGCTAGTGCCCAGGGGATGAACACTGAAGCTTTCTTT. This chain connects TRBV12-5 to TRBJ1-1, with a tentative D call TRBD1 (6 bases). Trimming left V 7 bases short and J 0 bases short, with 9 bases between. Germline V gene lookup returns CDR1 LGHNT and CDR2 FRNRAP. This CDR3 spans 13 amino acids.